Shown below are 12 T cell receptor beta chains from a single sample sequenced in a study of blood T cell repertoires in COVID-19. Libraries were prepared by immunoSEQ multiplex PCR; TCRdb keeps only in-frame clonotypes and omits some of them. The repertoire holds more than 85,000 clones, with about 85% as singletons. The specimen sequenced was peripheral blood. These receptors were collected from a man in his sixties or seventies with acute or convalescent COVID-19.

The table lists this clone with a few counts. The genes are TRBV24-1 and TRBJ2-1, with D unclear. The germline V gene has CDR1 KGHDR and CDR2 SFDVKD. The CDR3 runs 13 residues. Trimming removed 3 bases from V and 7 bases from J, with 9 bases in between. The CDR3 protein is CATSDDRVNEQFF. The DNA for the CDR3 is TGTGCCACCAGTGATGATCGGGTTAATGAGCAGTTCTTC.

The genes are TRBV5-4 and TRBJ2-4, with unresolved D. This CDR3 has 12 residues. V was trimmed by 0 bases and J by 8 bases, leaving 6 bases between them. Looked up from germline, CDR1 is SGHNT and CDR2 is YYREEE (reference sequence). Here the CDR3 DNA reads TGTGCCAGCAGCTTGGAGGAGTACATTCAGTACTTC. Translating it yields CASSLEEYIQYF.

The chain is built from TRBV5-1 and TRBJ2-5, with 7 nucleotides matching TRBD1. Germline CDR1 and CDR2: SGHRS and YFSETQ. J gave up 2 bases and V 4 bases, and 5 bases lay outside the gene matches. The CDR3 contains 14 residues. The CDR3 DNA sequence: TGCGCCAGCAGCGCCGGGACAGTTCAAGAGACCCAGTACTTC. Protein sequence: CASSAGTVQETQYF. Supplemented by reference TRBV5-1 and TRBJ2-5, the full variable domain reads KAGVTQTPRYLIKTRGQQVTLSCSPISGHRSVSWYQQTPGQGLQFLFEYFSETQRNKGNFPGRFSGRQFSNSRSEMNVSTLELGDSALYLCASSAGTVQETQYFGPGTRLLVL.

This chain uses TRBV6-4 with TRBJ1-2; TRBD1 matches at 11 bases. The CDR3 loop spans 16 amino acids. V shed 3 bases and J 8 bases; nucleotides not matched to a gene: 11. In germline, CDR1 is MRHNA, CDR2 SNTAGT. The CDR3 nucleotides are TGTGCCAGCAGTGAGGGGACAGGGGGGACGACAGGCGGCTACACCTTC. Protein sequence: CASSEGTGGTTGGYTF.

CDR3 sequence: CASSFGQYNEQFF. CDR3 DNA: TGTGCCAGCAGCTTTGGACAGTACAATGAGCAGTTCTTC. The rearrangement links TRBV7-9 to TRBJ2-1; the D gene is possibly TRBD1 (6 bases). Germline V CDR1 and CDR2: SEHNR, FQNEAQ (reference sequence). Trimming took off 3 bases at V and 4 bases at J, with 7 bases between the two ends. The CDR3 length is 13 residues.

This clone was detected only once. This chain uses TRBV25-1 with TRBJ1-1; 8 bases map to TRBD1. The V gene end was trimmed by 6 bases and the J gene end by 6 bases; junction bases not matched to a gene: 9. This CDR3 contains 14 residues. Germline V CDR1 and CDR2: MGHDK, SYGVNS. DNA of the CDR3: TGTGCCAGCAGGGCAATAGGACAGGGATCTGAAGCTTTCTTT. This encodes CASRAIGQGSEAFF.

This sequence joins TRBV4-1 and TRBJ1-2; D gene uncertain. V dropped 6 bases and J dropped 3 bases, with 5 bases sitting between them. The CDR3 is 11 residues long. Germline CDR1 is MGHRA and CDR2 is YSYEKL. The CDR3 reads CASSQDYGYTF. The CDR3 DNA reads TGCGCCAGCAGTCAGGACTATGGCTACACCTTC.

The chain couples TRBV5-6 to TRBJ2-3; possible D gene TRBD1, 6 bases. This CDR3 is built from 16 residues. V dropped 5 bases and J dropped 4 bases, with 20 bases sitting between them. Germline V lookup: CDR1 SGHDT, CDR2 YYEEEE. CDR3 in amino acids: CASSRVTGFISDTQYF. CDR3 nucleotides: TGTGCCAGCAGTCGTGTTACAGGGTTTATCTCAGATACGCAGTATTTT.

This rearrangement joins TRBV7-9 to TRBJ1-3; 7 bases fit TRBD1. This CDR3 comprises 17 residues. V dropped 4 bases and J dropped 0; count of bases not matched to a gene: 9. From germline, CDR1 is SEHNR and CDR2 FQNEAQ (reference sequence). CDR3 sequence (DNA): TGTGCCAGCAGCTCTCACGAGGGACAGTTCTCTGGAAACACCATATATTTT. Translation: CASSSHEGQFSGNTIYF.

The chain links TRBV18 to TRBJ1-4; 7 bases map to TRBD1. The ends lost 3 bases at V and 4 bases at J; junction bases unmatched: 2. From germline, CDR1 is KGHSH and CDR2 LQKENI. This CDR3 is built from 14 residues. The CDR3 DNA follows: TGTGCCAGCTCACCGGGACAGAGTAATGAAAAACTGTTTTTT. Its translation is CASSPGQSNEKLFF.

The rearrangement links TRBV10-3 to TRBJ2-3, with TRBD1 as a possible D gene (6 bases). The CDR3 contains 18 residues. The ends were cut back, 2 bases at V and 0 bases at J, with 18 bases in the middle. Per the germline V gene, CDR1 is ENHRY and CDR2 is SYGVKD. Here the CDR3 DNA reads TGTGCCATCAGTGAGCGGACAGTCGGGATATCTAGCACAGATACGCAGTATTTT. Translated, it gives CAISERTVGISSTDTQYF.

The rearrangement joins TRBV5-6 to TRBJ1-4; 8 nucleotides agree with TRBD1. This CDR3 comprises 17 residues. The trim removed 0 bases at V and 1 base at J, leaving 5 bases unmatched. From germline, CDR1 is SGHDT and CDR2 YYEEEE. This chain's CDR3 is CASSLGTGLGTNEKLFF. The CDR3 DNA is TGTGCCAGCAGCTTGGGGACAGGGCTAGGAACTAATGAAAAACTGTTTTTT.